The 11 T cell receptor beta chains presented below share a single source sample, sequenced in a study of blood T cells in healthy people across ages. Primers used in a second PCR of about 6 to 11 cycles were a sample-barcoded 5' primer and a J-beta primer mix. Each CDR3 protein is one row after TCRdb ran MiXCR on the 5' RACE reads. This table holds over 1,300,000 distinct CDR3 sequences, 55% to 75% found once. Specimen: blood. The receptor source for this set is a man younger than 35 in good health.

CDR3 sequence: CASSHPESVTQYF. The CDR3 bases are TGTGCCAGCAGCCATCCTGAGTCGGTAACTCAGTACTTC. V usage is TRBV7-9 and J usage is TRBJ2-5; D unclear. Germline V gene lookup returns CDR1 SEHNR and CDR2 FQNEAQ (reference sequence). V was pared by 5 bases and J by 11 bases, with 18 bases between. The CDR3 runs 13 residues.

Comment on this clonotype: A junction end diverges from the germline sequence, so it may reflect a read error. The chain has TRBV27 and TRBJ2-7; D is undetermined. Germline CDR1 is MNHEY and CDR2 is SMNVEV (reference sequence). This CDR3 has 12 amino acids. The CDR3 bases are TGTGCCAGCGCGCCTCTCCACGCGAGGCAGCACTTC. It encodes CASAPLHARQHF.

The J gene is TRBJ2-7, the V gene TRBV20-1, with 8 bases that match TRBD2. CDR1 is DFQATT and CDR2 is SNEGSKA in the germline V gene (reference sequence). The trim removed 0 bases at V and 4 bases at J, leaving 11 bases unmatched. The CDR3 sequence is 16 residues long. CDR3: CSARDPAGTRSYEQYF. The CDR3 nucleotides are TGCAGTGCTAGAGATCCAGCGGGGACTAGATCTTACGAGCAGTACTTC.

The rearrangement links TRBV6-1 to TRBJ2-7; D possibly corresponds to TRBD2 (5 bases). The CDR3 is 13 amino acids. The V end lost 2 bases, the J end lost 5 bases, and 10 bases lay between the germline ends. In germline, CDR1 is MNHNS, CDR2 SASEGT. The CDR3 sequence is CASSESGRDEQYF. CDR3 bases: TGTGCCAGCAGTGAAAGCGGACGGGACGAGCAGTACTTC.

The chain combines TRBV11-2 with TRBJ2-1; 7 nucleotides line up with TRBD1. Germline assignment: CDR1 SGHAT and CDR2 FQNNGV. The CDR3 runs to 19 residues. V lost 5 bases, J lost 1 base, and 17 bases stayed unmatched. The DNA for the CDR3 is TGTGCCAGCAGCCCCTCAAGGGGGACAGCCCTGGCGTCCTACAATGAGCAGTTCTTC. Its translation: CASSPSRGTALASYNEQFF.

There are a few counts of this clonotype. The J gene is TRBJ2-3, the V gene TRBV4-1; D uncertain. Per the germline V gene, CDR1 is MGHRA and CDR2 is YSYEKL. The CDR3 spans 14 residues. With 0 bases removed from V and 7 bases from J, the gap between germline ends came to 11 bases. CDR3 nucleotides: TGCGCCAGCAGCCAAGATGGGGTCCTGAATACGCAGTATTTT. Translation: CASSQDGVLNTQYF.

The rearrangement joins TRBV29-1 to TRBJ2-5; possibly TRBD1 for D (5 bases). Deletions cut 2 bases from V and 5 bases from J, with 9 bases between. CDR3 length: 12 residues. CDR1 SQVTM and CDR2 ANQGSEA come from the germline V gene. In DNA form, the CDR3 reads TGCAGCGTTGAACCCAGGGCTGAGACCCAGTACTTC. Its translation: CSVEPRAETQYF.

The chain uses TRBV29-1 and TRBJ2-4; D not certain. Trimming shortened V by 5 bases and J by 0 bases, and 8 bases separated the two germline ends. The germline V gene has CDR1 SQVTM and CDR2 ANQGSEA. The CDR3 runs 13 residues. The CDR3 coding sequence is TGCAGCGTTACCGGCTTAGCCAAAAACATTCAGTACTTC. Encoded protein: CSVTGLAKNIQYF.

This chain links TRBV4-1 with TRBJ1-2; D unclear. This CDR3 spans 15 amino acids. CDR1 and CDR2 from the germline V gene are MGHRA and YSYEKL. V was trimmed by 0 bases and J by 3 bases, leaving 11 bases between them. DNA for the CDR3: TGCGCCAGCAGCCAAGATTCATCCAGCTACTATGGCTACACCTTC. As protein: CASSQDSSSYYGYTF.

The chain employs TRBV29-1 and TRBJ1-1, with D possibly TRBD1 on 5 matching bases. This CDR3 has 10 amino acids. With 6 bases removed from V and 11 bases from J, the gap between germline ends came to 13 bases. Germline-derived CDR1 and CDR2 are SQVTM and ANQGSEA. CDR3 residues: CSVMGRDAFF. The CDR3 nucleotides are TGCAGCGTCATGGGGCGGGATGCTTTCTTT.

The gene calls are TRBV29-1 and TRBJ2-5; 7 bases match TRBD1. Germline CDR1 is SQVTM and CDR2 is ANQGSEA. Unmatched junction bases numbered 3, after V lost 2 bases and J lost 3 bases. This CDR3 region has 13 residues. CDR3 coding DNA: TGCAGCGTTGAAACCGACAGGGAAGAGACCCAGTACTTC. It specifies CSVETDREETQYF.